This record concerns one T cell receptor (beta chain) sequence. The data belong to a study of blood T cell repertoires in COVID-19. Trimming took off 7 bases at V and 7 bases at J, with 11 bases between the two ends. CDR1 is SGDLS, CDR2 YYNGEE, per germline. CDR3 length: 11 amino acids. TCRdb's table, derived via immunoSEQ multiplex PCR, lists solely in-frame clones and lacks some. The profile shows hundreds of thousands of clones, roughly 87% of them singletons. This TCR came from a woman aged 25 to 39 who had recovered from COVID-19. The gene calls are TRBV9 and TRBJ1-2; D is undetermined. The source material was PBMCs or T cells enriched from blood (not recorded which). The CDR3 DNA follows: TGTGCCAGCGGCGGCAGGCGTGGCTACACCTTC. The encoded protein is CASGGRRGYTF. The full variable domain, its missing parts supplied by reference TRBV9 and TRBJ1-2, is DSGVTQTPKHLITATGQRVTLRCSPRSGDLSVYWYQQSLDQGLQFLIQYYNGEERAKGNILERFSAQQFPDLHSELNLSSLELGDSALYFCASGGRRGYTFGSGTRLTVV.